One sample yielded the 30 T cell receptor beta chains listed below, sequenced in a study of T-cell reconstitution after alpha-beta-depleted transplantation in children. Unique molecular identifiers were used to barcode this TCRbeta library. TCRdb reanalysed the PCR reads using MiXCR and keeps one entry per CDR3 protein. The table records 420,000 or so distinct CDR3 sequences, roughly a tenth of them present only once. The sample consisted of PBMCs from the stem cell graft donor, taken from the stem cell graft. These receptors all stem from a human donor who donated a stem cell graft to a child with acute myeloid leukemia.

V gene TRBV30 combines with J gene TRBJ2-7; 7 bases agree with TRBD1. CDR1 is GTSNPN and CDR2 is SVGIG in the germline V gene (reference sequence). CDR3 length: 15 residues. The J segment lost 0 bases and the V segment lost 3 bases, leaving 8 bases of the junction unmatched. The CDR3 loop reads CAWSGDSESSYEQYV. In DNA form, the CDR3 reads TGTGCCTGGAGCGGGGACAGTGAGAGCTCCTACGAGCAGTACGTC.

The V call is TRBV5-1, the J call TRBJ2-5, with 7 positions matching TRBD1. The germline CDR1 and CDR2 sequences are SGHRS and YFSETQ. The CDR3 spans 14 residues. Unmatched junction bases numbered 7, after V lost 6 bases and J lost 2 bases. The CDR3 DNA reads as TGCGCCAGCAACCGAGGGACAGCACAAGAGACCCAGTACTTC. This sequence encodes CASNRGTAQETQYF.

This clonotype was counted at least ten times. The V and J genes are TRBV7-8 and TRBJ1-1, with 11 nucleotides matching TRBD1. Germline CDR1 is SGHVS and CDR2 is FQNEAQ. V lost 4 bases to trimming and J lost 3 bases; unmatched junction nucleotides: 16. CDR3 length: 19 amino acids. This chain's CDR3 is CASSSFGTGGAQGDTEAFF. The CDR3 nucleotides are TGTGCCAGCAGCTCCTTTGGGACAGGGGGAGCCCAGGGGGACACTGAAGCTTTCTTT.

This clonotype appeared many times. The chain joins TRBV29-1 to TRBJ2-5, with D possibly TRBD2 on 7 matching bases. Trimming shortened V by 0 bases and J by 4 bases, and 15 bases separated the two germline ends. Looked up from germline, CDR1 is SQVTM and CDR2 is ANQGSEA. The CDR3 totals 15 residues. CDR3 sequence: CSVEEGPGGRETQYF. CDR3 nucleotides: TGCAGCGTTGAAGAGGGGCCGGGGGGCCGAGAGACCCAGTACTTC.

This clonotype was counted only a few times. V gene TRBV4-1 combines with J gene TRBJ2-5; possible D gene TRBD2, 6 bases. V was cut by 1 base and J by 2 bases, with 8 bases left in between. This CDR3 spans 14 amino acids. The germline CDR1 and CDR2 sequences are MGHRA and YSYEKL. CDR3 residues: CASSQVGLQETQYF. The DNA of the CDR3 is TGCGCCAGCAGCCAAGTGGGACTTCAAGAGACCCAGTACTTC.

The table lists this clonotype with many counts. The CDR3 spells CASSLEAGPYNEQFF. DNA of the CDR3: TGCGCCAGCAGCTTGGAGGCGGGGCCCTACAATGAGCAGTTCTTC. The chain recombines TRBV5-1 with TRBJ2-1, with a weak D call TRBD2 (6 bases). This CDR3 has 15 residues. Germline loops: CDR1 SGHRS, CDR2 YFSETQ. Trimming took 0 bases from V and 2 from J, leaving 9 bases between them. Full variable domain (rest looked up from reference TRBV5-1 and TRBJ2-1): KAGVTQTPRYLIKTRGQQVTLSCSPISGHRSVSWYQQTPGQGLQFLFEYFSETQRNKGNFPGRFSGRQFSNSRSEMNVSTLELGDSALYLCASSLEAGPYNEQFFGPGTRLTVL.

This clonotype was seen a handful of times. The chain combines TRBV10-2 with TRBJ2-7; 9 positions match TRBD1. The CDR3 is made up of 13 amino acids. Germline lookup yields CDR1 WSHSY and CDR2 SAAADI. Trimming cost V 6 bases and J 6 bases; bases outside gene matches: 6. DNA of the CDR3: TGCGCCAGCAGACCGGGACAGGGTGCCGAGCAGTACTTC. Amino acids: CASRPGQGAEQYF.

In its sample, this clonotype was seen a few times. This rearrangement joins TRBV4-3 to TRBJ2-1; D is unclear. The CDR3 loop spans 15 amino acids. V was cut by 0 bases and J by 6 bases, with 12 bases left in between. Per the germline V gene, CDR1 is LGHNA and CDR2 is YSLEER. The CDR3 spells CASSQDFTEPNEQFF. Here the CDR3 DNA reads TGCGCCAGCAGCCAAGATTTTACCGAGCCCAATGAGCAGTTCTTC.

The V call is TRBV29-1, the J call TRBJ2-3; the D gene could be TRBD1 or TRBD2 (6 bases each). V lost 6 bases, J lost 1 base, and 17 bases lay in between. Germline V lookup: CDR1 SQVTM, CDR2 ANQGSEA. CDR3 length: 15 residues. Here the CDR3 reads CSVASRGPGTDTQYF. The CDR3 DNA sequence: TGCAGCGTGGCTTCACGGGGGCCCGGCACAGATACGCAGTATTTT.

This clonotype turned up a few times. This CDR3 reads CASTETGLAGLGTQYF. In DNA, the CDR3 is TGTGCCAGCACCGAAACGGGACTAGCGGGCTTAGGGACCCAGTACTTC. The rearrangement links TRBV12-3 or TRBV12-4 to TRBJ2-5; 12 nucleotides align to TRBD2. V gave up 7 bases and J gave up 7 bases; unmatched junction bases: 13. This CDR3 is 16 amino acids long.

This clonotype was seen a handful of times. This rearrangement joins TRBV4-3 to TRBJ2-1, with 12 bases aligning to TRBD2. The trim removed 4 bases at V and 5 bases at J, leaving 18 bases unmatched. There are 20 residues in the CDR3. Germline V lookup: CDR1 LGHNA, CDR2 YSLEER. The chain's CDR3 is CASSLERASGRAERDNEQFF. The CDR3, as DNA: TGCGCCAGCAGCCTAGAGAGGGCTAGCGGGAGGGCCGAGAGGGACAATGAGCAGTTCTTC.

This clonotype has at least ten counts. The chain uses TRBV7-9 and TRBJ2-4; D is possibly TRBD1 or TRBD2 (5 bases each). V lost 1 base and J 7 bases, leaving 14 bases between the germline ends. Germline V gene sequence: CDR1 SEHNR, CDR2 FQNEAQ (reference sequence). The CDR3 extends over 15 amino acids. The CDR3 nucleotides read TGTGCCAGCAGCTTAGAGGGGACCGGTCGTAACATTCAGTACTTC. Translating gives CASSLEGTGRNIQYF. Full variable domain (missing parts from reference TRBV7-9 and TRBJ2-4): DTGVSQNPRHKITKRGQNVTFRCDPISEHNRLYWYRQTLGQGPEFLTYFQNEAQLEKSRLLSDRFSAERPKGSFSTLEIQRTEQGDSAMYLCASSLEGTGRNIQYFGAGTRLSVL.

The chain is built from TRBV27 and TRBJ2-7; D unclear. Looked up from germline, CDR1 is MNHEY and CDR2 is SMNVEV (reference sequence). CDR3 size: 14 residues. The ends were cut back, 6 bases at V and 4 bases at J, with 16 bases in the middle. CDR3 sequence reads: CASSSHESFYEQYF. The CDR3, as DNA: TGTGCCAGCAGCTCCCACGAATCGTTTTACGAGCAGTACTTC.

This clonotype occurred many times. The V call is TRBV6-2 or TRBV6-3, the J call TRBJ2-1; D might be TRBD1 or TRBD2, each matching 6 bases. Germline lookup yields CDR1 MNHEY and CDR2 SVGEGT. The CDR3 covers 15 residues. Trimming pared 5 bases from V and 2 bases from J, leaving 13 bases between. The CDR3 here is CASSALGGPYNEQFF. CDR3 nucleotide sequence: TGTGCCAGCAGTGCTCTGGGGGGCCCCTACAATGAGCAGTTCTTC.

Comment on this clonotype: A single base separates this from a much larger clone, so it may be a read error. V gene TRBV5-1 combines with J gene TRBJ2-1, with 7 bases matching TRBD2. The CDR3 sequence is 14 residues long. The germline V gene encodes CDR1 SGHRS and CDR2 YFSETQ. The CDR3 coding sequence is TGCGCCAGCAGCGTGGCGGGGGACTACACTGAGCAGTTCTTC. Its protein is CASSVAGDYTEQFF.

The chain joins TRBV12-3 or TRBV12-4 to TRBJ2-1; TRBD2 matches 7 bases. V was clipped by 2 bases and J by 4 bases; unmatched bases: 8. The CDR3 is 16 amino acids. CDR3 loop: CASSLRLAELYNEQFF. For the CDR3, the DNA is TGTGCCAGCAGTTTAAGGCTAGCGGAGTTATACAATGAGCAGTTCTTC.

This clonotype showed up many times. The genes are TRBV7-2 and TRBJ1-4; D might be TRBD1 (6 bases). The germline V and J ends were trimmed by 3 bases and 7 bases, with 12 bases remaining between them. This CDR3 region has 14 residues. Germline V gene data show CDR1 as SGHTA and CDR2 as FQGNSA. The DNA of the CDR3 is TGTGCCAGCAGCTTTCAGGGGTCGGGTGAAAAACTGTTTTTT. This translates into CASSFQGSGEKLFF.

This clonotype has more than one count but fewer than ten. The rearrangement joins TRBV29-1 to TRBJ1-1; D is unclear. CDR1 is SQVTM, CDR2 ANQGSEA, per germline. The CDR3 extends over 14 amino acids. Trimming pared 7 bases from V and 4 bases from J, leaving 19 bases between. CDR3 amino acids: CSAGPDRERTEAFF. For the CDR3, the DNA is TGCAGCGCCGGCCCCGACCGGGAACGCACTGAAGCTTTCTTT.

This clonotype turned up a few times. This chain joins TRBV20-1 and TRBJ2-7; D may match TRBD1 or TRBD2 (5 bases each). V was shortened by 1 base and J by 3 bases, with 16 bases between the two germline ends. Germline V lookup: CDR1 DFQATT, CDR2 SNEGSKA (reference sequence). CDR3 size: 15 residues. The chain's CDR3 is CSARVGPGQGYEQYF. The CDR3 DNA follows: TGCAGTGCTAGAGTGGGCCCGGGGCAGGGCTACGAGCAGTACTTC.

The V and J genes are TRBV29-1 and TRBJ2-3; no firm D call. Per the germline V gene, CDR1 is SQVTM and CDR2 is ANQGSEA. This CDR3 region has 12 residues. V was clipped by 2 bases and J by 2 bases, with 5 bases between them. This chain's CDR3 is CSVETDTDTQYF. As DNA, the CDR3 is TGCAGCGTTGAAACGGACACAGATACGCAGTATTTT.

This clonotype was detected only a few times. The chain links TRBV7-9 to TRBJ2-7, with D tentatively TRBD1 or TRBD2 (5 bases each). Germline V gene data show CDR1 as SEHNR and CDR2 as FQNEAQ (reference sequence). The CDR3 length is 14 residues. Trimming cost V 5 bases and J 4 bases, with 15 bases left between them. CDR3 region: CASSPLGRTYEQYV. CDR3 DNA sequence: TGTGCCAGCAGCCCGCTGGGACGGACATACGAGCAGTACGTC.

The chain recombines TRBV20-1 with TRBJ1-1; TRBD1 matches at 11 bases. Per the germline V gene, CDR1 is DFQATT and CDR2 is SNEGSKA (reference sequence). The trim removed 5 bases at V and 11 bases at J, leaving 4 bases unmatched. This CDR3 comprises 11 residues. CDR3 nucleotide sequence: TGCAGTGCTGACGGGGACAGGGGGGCTTTCTTT. It encodes CSADGDRGAFF.

The chain joins TRBV7-9 to TRBJ2-7; D not resolved. Germline values: CDR1 SEHNR, CDR2 FQNEAQ (reference sequence). Deletions cut 1 base from V and 3 bases from J, with 10 bases between. CDR3 length equals 14 residues. The DNA for the CDR3 is TGTGCCAGCAGCTTAGACAGTGGGATCTACGAGCAGTACGTC. This codes for CASSLDSGIYEQYV.

The chain links TRBV20-1 to TRBJ1-6; TRBD1 matches at 7 bases. Germline loops: CDR1 DFQATT, CDR2 SNEGSKA (reference sequence). This CDR3 comprises 14 residues. V was pared by 1 base and J by 7 bases, with 4 bases of the junction left unmatched. CDR3 loop: CSARGSRGNSPLHF. The CDR3 bases are TGCAGTGCTAGAGGATCCAGGGGGAATTCACCCCTCCACTTT.

This clonotype was detected a few times. This chain uses TRBV12-3 or TRBV12-4 with TRBJ2-1; D unresolved. The CDR3 is 10 amino acids. Trimming left V 5 bases short and J 8 bases short, with 4 bases between. CDR3 nucleotides: TGTGCCAGCAGTAGCTATGAGCAGTTCTTC. Translation gives CASSSYEQFF.

This clonotype was seen a handful of times. The V call is TRBV6-5, the J call TRBJ2-5; D remains unclear. Trimming removed 2 bases at V and 6 bases at J, with 10 bases between. CDR1 and CDR2 (germline): MNHEY, SVGAGI. This CDR3 is built from 13 residues. This chain's CDR3 is CASSYPTAKTQYF. In DNA, the CDR3 is TGTGCCAGCAGTTACCCTACAGCGAAGACCCAGTACTTC.

The chain links TRBV4-2 to TRBJ1-5; a possible D gene is TRBD1 (5 bases). Trimming stripped 0 bases from V and 9 bases from J, with 15 bases between. Germline values: CDR1 LGHNA, CDR2 YNFKEQ. CDR3 size: 15 residues. As DNA, the CDR3 is TGTGCCAGCAGCCAAGAACGGGACTACGGGGGGCCCCAGCATTTT. Translation: CASSQERDYGGPQHF.

Ten or more counts support this clonotype. V gene TRBV5-5 combines with J gene TRBJ2-2, with a tentative D call TRBD1 (6 bases). V was cut by 2 bases and J by 3 bases, with 20 bases left in between. Looked up from germline, CDR1 is SGHKS and CDR2 is YYEKEE (reference sequence). The CDR3 spans 18 residues. The CDR3 DNA reads TGTGCCAGCAGCTTCCTCACGACAGGCCCCCGGGACACCGGGGAGCTGTTTTTT. This codes for CASSFLTTGPRDTGELFF.

The table lists this clonotype with a few counts. Just one base apart from a much larger clone, this may be a read error. V gene TRBV3-1 combines with J gene TRBJ2-3, with 9 positions matching TRBD2. Germline CDR1 LGHDT, CDR2 YNNKEL (reference sequence). CDR3 length equals 17 residues. Here the CDR3 DNA reads TGTGCCACCAGCCAAGGTGGTGCGGGGGGGGTGACAGATACGCAGTATTTT. Amino acids: CATSQGGAGGVTDTQYF.

The V call is TRBV4-2, the J call TRBJ2-3, with 8 bases that match TRBD1. The germline gives CDR1 LGHNA, CDR2 YNFKEQ. Unmatched junction bases numbered 11, after V lost 4 bases and J lost 5 bases. CDR3 length: 16 residues. CDR3 DNA sequence: TGTGCCAGCAGCCCGCGGGCCCAGGGGGCCAGAGATACGCAGTATTTT. This sequence encodes CASSPRAQGARDTQYF.